These 29 T cell receptor beta chains were sequenced from one sample in a study of Graves' ophthalmopathy and Graves' hyperthyroidism. The authors amplified TCR beta CDR3 regions from RNA transcripts. A first-round RT-PCR used HTBI primers, followed by a second-round multiplex PCR. Using its own MiXCR run on the multiplex PCR reads, TCRdb lists one record per CDR3 protein. Of over a million distinct CDR3 sequences in the sample, 35% to 45% were seen once. The material sequenced was peripheral blood or thyroid tissue (not recorded which). These receptors were collected from an adult man with Graves' hyperthyroidism.

Many counts were recorded for this clonotype. CDR3 residues: CASSQLNGVRPQHF. The CDR3 DNA sequence: TGTGCCAGCAGCCAATTAAATGGGGTGCGGCCCCAGCATTTT. This rearrangement joins TRBV16 to TRBJ1-5; D remains unclear. The CDR3 runs to 14 residues. Trimming took off 1 base at V and 9 bases at J, with 13 bases between the two ends. The germline V gene has CDR1 KGHSY and CDR2 FQNENV.

V and J are TRBV5-1 and TRBJ1-6; D not resolved. V was trimmed by 6 bases and J by 10 bases, leaving 17 bases between them. The germline V gene encodes CDR1 SGHRS and CDR2 YFSETQ. This CDR3 spans 14 amino acids. CDR3 sequence reads: CASNAGRNLSPLHF. The CDR3, as DNA: TGCGCCAGCAATGCCGGACGAAATCTATCACCCCTCCACTTT.

This clonotype was recorded once. CDR3 sequence reads: CASNGRRSYEQYF. The CDR3 DNA is TGTGCCAGCAATGGGCGGCGATCCTACGAGCAGTACTTC. The chain uses TRBV2 and TRBJ2-7; no reliable D call. V was shortened by 7 bases and J by 1 base, with 11 bases between the two germline ends. The CDR3 runs 13 residues. Germline CDR1 reads SNHLY; CDR2 reads FYNNEI.

This clonotype was recorded at least ten times. The genes are TRBV20-1 and TRBJ1-2, with D hard to call. Trimming shortened V by 0 bases and J by 9 bases, and 8 bases separated the two germline ends. Germline V CDR1 and CDR2: DFQATT, SNEGSKA (reference sequence). The CDR3 spans 11 residues. CDR3 sequence (DNA): TGCAGTGCTAGAGAAGGCTGGCGCTACACCTTC. Translated, it gives CSAREGWRYTF.

Concerning this clonotype: A much larger clone is a single base away; this may be a read error. The V and J genes are TRBV19 and TRBJ2-7, with 9 bases identical to TRBD2. From germline, CDR1 is LNHDA and CDR2 SQIVND (reference sequence). The CDR3 length is 13 residues. The junction had 7 bases not matched to a gene; V was cut back by 11 bases and J by 2 bases. CDR3 loop: CACGASGAYEQYF. The CDR3 coding sequence is TGTGCCTGCGGGGCTAGCGGGGCCTACGAGCAGTACTTC.

This clonotype occurred many times. This rearrangement joins TRBV11-2 to TRBJ2-7; D may be TRBD2 (6 bases). The germline V and J ends were trimmed by 0 bases and 3 bases, with 12 bases remaining between them. Per germline, CDR1 SGHAT and CDR2 FQNNGV. The length of the CDR3 is 15 residues. The CDR3 nucleotides read TGTGCCAGCAGCTTAGAGAGACTAGAAAACTACGAGCAGTACTTC. Translation: CASSLERLENYEQYF. The full variable domain, in which reference TRBV11-2 and TRBJ2-7 provide the parts outside the CDR3, is EAGVAQSPRYKIIEKRQSVAFWCNPISGHATLYWYQQILGQGPKLLIQFQNNGVVDDSQLPKDRFSAERLKGVDSTLKIQPAKLEDSAVYLCASSLERLENYEQYFGPGTRLTVT.

This chain links TRBV20-1 with TRBJ2-7; possibly TRBD1 for D (6 bases). The CDR3 contains 14 residues. Trimming left V 3 bases short and J 1 base short, with 13 bases between. Germline-derived CDR1 and CDR2 are DFQATT and SNEGSKA (reference sequence). The CDR3 protein is CSARWAGESYEQYF. As DNA, the CDR3 is TGCAGTGCTAGGTGGGCAGGGGAATCCTACGAGCAGTACTTC.

Comments on this clonotype: Just one base apart from a much larger clone, this may be a read error. The chain uses TRBV10-3 and TRBJ2-5, with D maybe TRBD1 (5 bases). Trimming took 4 bases from V and 4 from J, leaving 16 bases between them. Germline V gives CDR1 ENHRY, CDR2 SYGVKD. The CDR3 length is 15 residues. The CDR3 nucleotides are TGTGCCATCAGTGGGAACTATGACAGATCAGAGACCCAGTACTTC. It yields the protein CAISGNYDRSETQYF.

This sequence joins TRBV7-2 and TRBJ1-1, with D uncertain. Germline-derived CDR1 and CDR2 are SGHTA and FQGNSA. The CDR3 runs to 12 residues. With 5 bases removed from V and 10 bases from J, the gap between germline ends came to 14 bases. The CDR3 sequence is CASSPNGVVAFF. In DNA, the CDR3 is TGTGCCAGCAGCCCCAACGGCGTCGTAGCTTTCTTT.

This clonotype was observed a handful of times. This sequence joins TRBV10-3 and TRBJ2-6, with TRBD2 as a possible D gene (5 bases). V lost 3 bases, J lost 8 bases, and 11 bases lay in between. This CDR3 comprises 14 residues. Germline-derived CDR1 and CDR2 are ENHRY and SYGVKD. The CDR3 bases are TGTGCCATCAGTGATGTTCAGCGGACCAACGTCCTGACTTTC. It yields the protein CAISDVQRTNVLTF.

At least ten counts were recorded for this clonotype. The rearrangement joins TRBV7-8 to TRBJ2-5, with TRBD1 matching over 7 bases. Germline V gene data show CDR1 as SGHVS and CDR2 as FQNEAQ. The CDR3 runs to 13 residues. Losses at the gene ends were 4 bases for V and 9 bases for J; bases not matched to a gene: 8. The CDR3 spells CASSSRQGEAQYF. The DNA for the CDR3 is TGTGCCAGCAGCTCACGACAGGGCGAGGCCCAGTACTTC.

This clonotype came up a few times. This sequence joins TRBV3-1 and TRBJ1-4, with D unclear. V gave up 4 bases and J gave up 10 bases, with 13 bases separating them. The germline V gene encodes CDR1 LGHDT and CDR2 YNNKEL (reference sequence). The CDR3 contains 13 residues. The DNA for the CDR3 is TGTGCCAGCAGCCTAGATGGACGGTTAAAACTGTTTTTT. Translation gives CASSLDGRLKLFF.

In DNA, the CDR3 is TGTGCCAGCAGTTTAGGGGGACAGGGGGCGAATGAGCAGTACTTC. Its translation is CASSLGGQGANEQYF. J is TRBJ2-7 and V is TRBV28; 12 bases fit TRBD1. The ends lost 2 bases at V and 7 bases at J; junction bases unmatched: 6. The CDR3 runs to 15 residues. Germline V gene sequence: CDR1 MDHEN, CDR2 SYDVKM.

This clonotype has a count of ten or more. The chain links TRBV10-3 to TRBJ1-1; D gene ambiguous. V shed 8 bases and J shed 10 bases, with 26 bases lying between them. The CDR3 totals 15 residues. CDR1 ENHRY and CDR2 SYGVKD come from the germline V gene. The DNA of the CDR3 is TGTGCCATCTCCCCGTCGTCCTATGGATTCGGAGTAGCTTTCTTT. Amino acids: CAISPSSYGFGVAFF.

This clonotype was counted many times. The J gene is TRBJ2-5, the V gene TRBV10-3, with D perhaps matching TRBD1 (5 bases). Trimming took 6 bases from V and 0 from J, leaving 17 bases between them. The germline V gene encodes CDR1 ENHRY and CDR2 SYGVKD. This CDR3 is built from 16 residues. The CDR3 reads CAIRAGLPFDQETQYF. The CDR3 nucleotides read TGTGCCATCAGGGCAGGGCTCCCCTTTGACCAAGAGACCCAGTACTTC.

The V call is TRBV5-4, the J call TRBJ2-7; 7 positions agree with TRBD1. This CDR3 is 16 amino acids long. The trim removed 0 bases at V and 3 bases at J, leaving 9 bases unmatched. Germline V lookup: CDR1 SGHNT, CDR2 YYREEE (reference sequence). The CDR3: CASSLAGTEGYYEQYF. CDR3 DNA sequence: TGTGCCAGCAGCTTGGCCGGGACAGAGGGATACTACGAGCAGTACTTC.

This clonotype occurred many times. This sequence joins TRBV7-8 and TRBJ2-5; TRBD2 might be the D (6 bases). Germline loops: CDR1 SGHVS, CDR2 FQNEAQ. The CDR3 covers 16 residues. Trimming stripped 1 base from V and 5 bases from J, with 17 bases between. The DNA of the CDR3 is TGTGCCAGCAGCTTAGGCCAGACGGGACTGAGGGAGACCCAGTACTTC. Residues: CASSLGQTGLRETQYF.

V gene TRBV4-3 combines with J gene TRBJ2-5, with 11 bases aligning to TRBD1. This CDR3 contains 17 residues. The germline V gene has CDR1 LGHNA and CDR2 YSLEER. Losses at the gene ends were 1 base for V and 4 bases for J; bases not matched to a gene: 8. CDR3 in amino acids: CASSQGHPGTGGETQYF. CDR3 nucleotide sequence: TGCGCCAGCAGCCAAGGCCATCCCGGGACAGGGGGAGAGACCCAGTACTTC.

V is TRBV7-3 and J is TRBJ1-3; 7 bases line up with TRBD1. CDR1 is SGHTA, CDR2 FQGTGA, per germline. Trimming at V came to 2 bases and at J to 8 bases, leaving 3 bases not matched to a gene. The CDR3 totals 13 residues. CDR3 protein: CASSLQGGDTIYF. The CDR3 DNA reads as TGTGCCAGCAGCTTACAGGGGGGAGACACCATATATTTT.

This clonotype was counted at least ten times. This chain joins TRBV7-2 and TRBJ2-5, with 8 bases matching TRBD2. CDR1 and CDR2 from the germline V gene are SGHTA and FQGNSA. CDR3 length equals 15 residues. Germline trimming cut 1 base from V and 4 bases from J; bases unmatched to any gene: 5. CDR3 sequence: CASSLGGGYGETQYF. DNA of the CDR3: TGTGCCAGCAGCTTAGGCGGGGGGTACGGAGAGACCCAGTACTTC.

The J gene is TRBJ2-6, the V gene TRBV30; D possibly corresponds to TRBD1 (6 bases). Per the germline V gene, CDR1 is GTSNPN and CDR2 is SVGIG (reference sequence). Trimming took off 5 bases at V and 0 bases at J, with 14 bases between the two ends. The length of the CDR3 is 16 residues. Here the CDR3 DNA reads TGTGCCTGGTCACAGGGAACGAGCTCTGGGGCCAACGTCCTGACTTTC. Protein sequence: CAWSQGTSSGANVLTF.

V usage is TRBV29-1 and J usage is TRBJ2-3; weak D call: TRBD2 (5 bases). The V end lost 3 bases, the J end lost 1 base, and 11 bases lay between the germline ends. This CDR3 has 14 residues. Germline V gene lookup returns CDR1 SQVTM and CDR2 ANQGSEA. CDR3 residues: CSVDGGLRTDTQYF. Here the CDR3 DNA reads TGCAGCGTTGACGGCGGGCTTCGCACAGATACGCAGTATTTT.

The CDR3 here is CASRLSSGFPPSGANVLTF. The CDR3 DNA is TGTGCCAGCAGGCTTAGCTCAGGGTTTCCCCCCTCTGGGGCCAACGTCCTGACTTTC. The V gene is TRBV28, the J gene TRBJ2-6; D possibly corresponds to TRBD1 (5 bases). The CDR3 is made up of 19 amino acids. V was cut by 6 bases and J by 0 bases, with 21 bases left in between. Germline assignment: CDR1 MDHEN and CDR2 SYDVKM.

This clonotype was seen repeatedly, ten times or more. V usage is TRBV12-3 or TRBV12-4 and J usage is TRBJ2-5; no clear D. The CDR3 is made up of 13 amino acids. V lost 6 bases, J lost 5 bases, and 13 bases lay in between. The CDR3 sequence is CASSPARSETQYF. CDR3 bases: TGTGCCAGCAGCCCTGCCCGCTCTGAGACCCAGTACTTC.

This clonotype was found many times. The V call is TRBV5-1, the J call TRBJ2-6; perhaps TRBD2 as D (6 bases). Trimming took 1 base from V and 0 from J, leaving 14 bases between them. This CDR3 has 18 amino acids. CDR1 SGHRS and CDR2 YFSETQ come from the germline V gene. The CDR3 DNA sequence: TGCGCCAGCAGCTTGCGTCCGGGACTGACCTCTGGGGCCAACGTCCTGACTTTC. Its translation: CASSLRPGLTSGANVLTF.

In this sample, this clonotype turned up a few times. The chain is built from TRBV20-1 and TRBJ1-4, with D unclear. V was cut by 6 bases and J by 0 bases, with 11 bases left in between. Germline assignment: CDR1 DFQATT and CDR2 SNEGSKA (reference sequence). This CDR3 region has 14 residues. The CDR3 DNA reads TGCAGTGCGCACCTATTTGCAACTAATGAAAAACTGTTTTTT. Translating it yields CSAHLFATNEKLFF.

This clonotype was counted ten times or more. The CDR3 is CSARGGFTGNTIYF. The CDR3 DNA reads as TGCAGTGCTAGAGGGGGATTTACTGGAAACACCATATATTTT. The gene calls are TRBV20-1 and TRBJ1-3, with D unresolved. Germline assignment: CDR1 DFQATT and CDR2 SNEGSKA (reference sequence). The CDR3 has 14 amino acids. V lost 1 base, J lost 2 bases, and 9 bases lay in between.

CDR3 in amino acids: CASRRQGLLGYTF. As DNA, the CDR3 is TGTGCCAGCAGACGACAGGGCCTTCTAGGCTACACCTTC. The chain recombines TRBV5-6 with TRBJ1-2; 7 bases align to TRBD1. The germline gives CDR1 SGHDT, CDR2 YYEEEE. Trimming cost V 5 bases and J 8 bases; bases outside gene matches: 9. This CDR3 region has 13 residues.

The gene calls are TRBV7-2 and TRBJ1-3; 12 bases are shared with TRBD1. The germline V gene has CDR1 SGHTA and CDR2 FQGNSA. The trim removed 6 bases at V and 1 base at J, leaving 7 bases unmatched. This CDR3 is built from 17 residues. The CDR3 spells CASSNRDRGLSGNTIYF. The CDR3 coding sequence is TGTGCCAGCAGTAACCGGGACAGGGGGCTTTCTGGAAACACCATATATTTT. Based on the CDR3 plus reference TRBV7-2 and TRBJ1-3, the full variable domain is GAGVSQSPSNKVTEKGKDVELRCDPISGHTALYWYRQSLGQGLEFLIYFQGNSAPDKSGLPSDRFSAERTGGSVSTLTIQRTQQEDSAVYLCASSNRDRGLSGNTIYFGEGSWLTVV.